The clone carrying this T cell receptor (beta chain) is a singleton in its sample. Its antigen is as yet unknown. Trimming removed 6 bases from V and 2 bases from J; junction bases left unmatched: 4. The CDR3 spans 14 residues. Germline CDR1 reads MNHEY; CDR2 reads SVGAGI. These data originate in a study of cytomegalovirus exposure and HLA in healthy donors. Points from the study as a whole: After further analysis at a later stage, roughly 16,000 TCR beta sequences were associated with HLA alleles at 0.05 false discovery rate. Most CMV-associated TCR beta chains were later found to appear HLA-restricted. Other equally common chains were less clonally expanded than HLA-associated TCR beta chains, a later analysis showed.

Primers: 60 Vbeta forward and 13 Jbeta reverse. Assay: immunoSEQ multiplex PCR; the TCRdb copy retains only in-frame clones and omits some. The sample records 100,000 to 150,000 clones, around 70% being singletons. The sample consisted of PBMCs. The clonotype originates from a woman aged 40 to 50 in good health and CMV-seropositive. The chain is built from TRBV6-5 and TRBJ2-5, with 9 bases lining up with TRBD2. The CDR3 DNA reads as TGTGCCAGCAGAGGGGCGGGGGGGCAAGAGACCCAGTACTTC. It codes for CASRGAGGQETQYF.